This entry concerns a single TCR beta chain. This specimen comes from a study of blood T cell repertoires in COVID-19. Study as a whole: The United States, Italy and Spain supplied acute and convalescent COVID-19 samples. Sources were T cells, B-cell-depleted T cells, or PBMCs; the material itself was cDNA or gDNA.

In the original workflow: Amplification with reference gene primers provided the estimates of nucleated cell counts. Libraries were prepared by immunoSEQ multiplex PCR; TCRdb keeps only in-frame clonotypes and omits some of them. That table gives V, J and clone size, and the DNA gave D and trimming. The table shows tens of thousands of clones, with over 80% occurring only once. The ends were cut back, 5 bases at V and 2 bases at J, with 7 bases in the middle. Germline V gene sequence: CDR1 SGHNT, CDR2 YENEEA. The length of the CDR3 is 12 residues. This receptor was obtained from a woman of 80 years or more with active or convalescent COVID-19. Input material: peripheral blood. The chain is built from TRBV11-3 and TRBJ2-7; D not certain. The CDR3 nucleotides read TGTGCCAGCAGCATTGGGCCCTACGAGCAGTACTTC. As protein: CASSIGPYEQYF.